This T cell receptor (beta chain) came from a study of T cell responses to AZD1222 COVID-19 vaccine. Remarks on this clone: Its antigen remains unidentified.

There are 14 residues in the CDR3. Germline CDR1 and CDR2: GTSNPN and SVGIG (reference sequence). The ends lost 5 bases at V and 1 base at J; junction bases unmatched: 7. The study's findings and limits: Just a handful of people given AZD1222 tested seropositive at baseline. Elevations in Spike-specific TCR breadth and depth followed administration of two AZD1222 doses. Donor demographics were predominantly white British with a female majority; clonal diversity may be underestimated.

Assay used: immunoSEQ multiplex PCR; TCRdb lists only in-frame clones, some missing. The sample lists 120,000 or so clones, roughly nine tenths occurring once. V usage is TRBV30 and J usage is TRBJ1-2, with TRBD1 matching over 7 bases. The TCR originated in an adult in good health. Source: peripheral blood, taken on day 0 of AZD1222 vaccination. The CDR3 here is CAWGPGTDNYGYTF. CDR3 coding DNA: TGTGCCTGGGGGCCCGGGACAGATAACTATGGCTACACCTTC.